This TCR beta chain was obtained from a study of T cells in Graves' hyperthyroidism and ophthalmopathy. General study results and limits: In the blood, most expanded thyroid clonotypes above 0.001 appeared as well. It was a median 6.5 months before onset that the model predicted ophthalmopathy.

RNA transcripts gave rise to amplified TCR beta CDR3 regions. The study used the HTBI primer set for a first-round RT-PCR of the TCR CDR3. TCRdb fed the multiplex PCR reads into MiXCR, producing one record per CDR3 protein. The repertoire holds some 460,000 distinct CDR3 sequences, with about a sixth as singletons. Hyperthyroidism had been newly diagnosed in patients aged 18 to 65, and its duration was under 2 months. This clonotype was observed at least ten times. The target antigen is unknown. The CDR3 contains 18 residues. Germline loops: CDR1 SGHDT, CDR2 YYEEEE. V was pared by 4 bases and J by 1 base, with 15 bases of the junction left unmatched.

Sequencing was performed on blood. The chain combines TRBV5-6 with TRBJ2-3, with TRBD2 matching over 7 bases. The receptor comes from a woman in her late teens or twenties with Graves' hyperthyroidism. The CDR3, as DNA: TGTGCCAGCAGCCAGCCGTGGTCTAGCGGTCTCGGCACAGATACGCAGTATTTT. Amino acids: CASSQPWSSGLGTDTQYF.